What follows is one T cell receptor (beta chain) and its context. This clone was observed a handful of times. Its antigen is unknown. No base-level quality is on record; no much larger clone is a single base apart. TCRbeta CDR3 regions were amplified from genomic DNA by means of the immunoSEQ Assay, a bias-controlled multiplex PCR. As for the authors' bioinformatics: The number of nucleated cells in each sample was estimated by amplification of reference gene primers within the assay. To quantify the absolute abundance of each unique TCRbeta CDR3 rearrangement, sequence reads were collapsed and filtered. For each sample, productive Simpson clonality was calculated as the square root of Simpson's diversity index over productive rearrangements. TCRdb took this table from immuneACCESS and kept in-frame rearrangements with V and J called. Such tables lack part of the clones; where checked against another copy, unresolved V genes explain under half of the gap, and the rest is unexplained. The D gene and trimming were derived from the DNA, and the V and J assignments and clone size from that table. This sample is represented by under 500,000 clones; around 91% of them were singletons. Clones ranked in the top ten supply 0.9% to 1.2% of the sample.

The junction shows trimming of 2 bases on V and 5 bases on J, plus 13 bases between the germline ends. The CDR3 has 15 amino acids, counting the end cysteine and phenylalanine. The kept DNA is CDR3 alone, 45 bases in frame from the first base. The germline V gene specifies SGHVS as CDR1 and FQNEAQ as CDR2. The sample is drawn from a study of blood T cell repertoires in COVID-19 (dated by TCRdb to between 2020 and 2021). Regarding the study in general: The collaborator samples originated in the United States, Italy and Spain and spanned the acute and convalescent phases of COVID-19. A freely available public database, intended as a resource for researchers studying the immune response to SARS-CoV-2, is where the repertoires were released. The samples were drawn from two sources: the first 160 participants of the ongoing ImmuneRACE study, and fewer than 1,500 subjects contributed by 6 global collaborators. Sample metadata almost always included a de-identified subject ID, COVID-19 status, age in years and sex. HLA class I and class II types, where available, came from metadata supplied by the sample provider rather than from assay-based typing. The prospective study material was composed of cDNA or gDNA derived from T cells, B-cell-depleted T cells, or PBMCs. Deeply sampled blood TCRbeta repertoires from subjects exposed to, actively infected with, or recovered from COVID-19 were included in the dataset.

General conclusions and limits of the study: The amount of clinical and demographic metadata varied by source and participant and was provided uncurated.

Enrolling through a virtual design, the prospective study's participants ranged in age from roughly 18 to 100 years and lived across approximately 25 United States geographic areas. Cohort assignment in the prospective study relied on participant-reported clinical history from a screening survey and a study questionnaire. Recovered participants in ImmuneRACE Cohort 3 were defined as having two consecutive negative NP/OP PCR tests, clearance from a healthcare professional, or resolution of symptoms. In the prospective study, mobile phlebotomists collected whole blood, serum and a nasopharyngeal or oropharyngeal swab from each participant. Over a roughly two-month period, participants in the prospective study had the option of providing additional blood draws and questionnaires. Before DNA extraction, blood samples from the prospective study were shipped at room temperature or frozen.

The sequence came from a man younger than 40 who had recovered from COVID-19. Source material: PBMCs or T cells enriched from blood (not recorded which). Rearrangement joined TRBV7-8 to TRBJ2-1, with TRBD2 tentatively as D gene (5 bases match). The CDR3 region: CASSLRGSHDNEQFF. The nucleotide sequence reads TGTGCCAGCAGCTTACGTGGGAGCCACGACAATGAGCAGTTCTTC.